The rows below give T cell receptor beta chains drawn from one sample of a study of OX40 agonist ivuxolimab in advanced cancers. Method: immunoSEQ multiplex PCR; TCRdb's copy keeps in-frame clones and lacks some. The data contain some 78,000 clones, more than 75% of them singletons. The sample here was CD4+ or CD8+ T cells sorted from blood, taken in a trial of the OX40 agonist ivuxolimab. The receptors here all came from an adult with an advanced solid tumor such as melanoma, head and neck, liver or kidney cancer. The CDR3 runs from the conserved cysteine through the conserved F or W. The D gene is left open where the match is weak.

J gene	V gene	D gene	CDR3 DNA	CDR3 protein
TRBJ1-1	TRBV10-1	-	TGCGCCAGCAGTGCGTCCGGGGGGACGAACACTGAAGCTTTCTTT	CASSASGGTNTEAFF
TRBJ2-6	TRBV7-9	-	TGTGCCAGCAGCTTAGTTCGGCCCAGCTCTGGGGCCAACGTCCTGACTTTC	CASSLVRPSSGANVLTF
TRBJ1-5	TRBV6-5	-	TGTGCCAGCAGCTCGCGGGGGTTAGGCAATCAGCCCCAGCATTTT	CASSSRGLGNQPQHF
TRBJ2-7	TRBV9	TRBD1	TGTGCCAGCAGCGCCAGGGGGCTCTACGAGCAGTACTTC	CASSARGLYEQYF
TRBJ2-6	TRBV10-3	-	TGTGCCACCGGACAGCTCTCTGGGGCCAACGTCCTGACTTTC	CATGQLSGANVLTF
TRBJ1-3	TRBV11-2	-	TGTGCCAGCAGCTTAGGACTTCTAGGTGGGGGAAACACCATATATTTT	CASSLGLLGGGNTIYF
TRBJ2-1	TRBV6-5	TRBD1	TGTGCCAGCAGTTCCGGGACAGGGGTCAATGAGCAGTTCTTC	CASSSGTGVNEQFF
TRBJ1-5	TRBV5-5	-	TGTGCCAGCAGCTTTTCTCCGGAGGGGCCCCAGCATTTT	CASSFSPEGPQHF
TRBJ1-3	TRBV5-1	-	TGCGCCAGCAGCTTATCGTCCGGGGGTGGAAACACCATATATTTT	CASSLSSGGGNTIYF
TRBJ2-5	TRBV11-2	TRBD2	TGTGCCAGCAGCTTGGCACTAGCGGGGTACCCCCAAGAGACCCAGTACTTC	CASSLALAGYPQETQYF
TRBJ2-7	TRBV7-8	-	TGTGCCAGCAGCTTAGCCTCGCCGGAGCAGTACTTC	CASSLASPEQYF
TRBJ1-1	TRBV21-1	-	TGTGCCAGCACCAAACCTGGGCGGATGAACACTGAAGCTTTCTTT	CASTKPGRMNTEAFF
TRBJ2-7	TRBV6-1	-	TGTGCCAGTTCGCGGGCATCCCGAACCTACGAGCAGTACTTC	CASSRASRTYEQYF
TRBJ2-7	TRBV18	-	TGTGCCAGCTCACCAGTGGCGGGGCGCGAGCAGTACTTC	CASSPVAGREQYF
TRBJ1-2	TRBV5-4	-	TGTGCCAGCAGCTTGGTTGCCGGTAGCTACACCTTC	CASSLVAGSYTF
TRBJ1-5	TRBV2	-	TGTGCCAGCAGTGCCATCCGCAATCAGCCCCAGCATTTT	CASSAIRNQPQHF
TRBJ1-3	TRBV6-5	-	TGTGCCAGCAGTTCGGGAACAGCCTCTGGAAACACCATATATTTT	CASSSGTASGNTIYF
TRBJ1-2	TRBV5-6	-	TGTGCCAGCAGCCCGGACAGCTACTATGGCTACACCTTC	CASSPDSYYGYTF